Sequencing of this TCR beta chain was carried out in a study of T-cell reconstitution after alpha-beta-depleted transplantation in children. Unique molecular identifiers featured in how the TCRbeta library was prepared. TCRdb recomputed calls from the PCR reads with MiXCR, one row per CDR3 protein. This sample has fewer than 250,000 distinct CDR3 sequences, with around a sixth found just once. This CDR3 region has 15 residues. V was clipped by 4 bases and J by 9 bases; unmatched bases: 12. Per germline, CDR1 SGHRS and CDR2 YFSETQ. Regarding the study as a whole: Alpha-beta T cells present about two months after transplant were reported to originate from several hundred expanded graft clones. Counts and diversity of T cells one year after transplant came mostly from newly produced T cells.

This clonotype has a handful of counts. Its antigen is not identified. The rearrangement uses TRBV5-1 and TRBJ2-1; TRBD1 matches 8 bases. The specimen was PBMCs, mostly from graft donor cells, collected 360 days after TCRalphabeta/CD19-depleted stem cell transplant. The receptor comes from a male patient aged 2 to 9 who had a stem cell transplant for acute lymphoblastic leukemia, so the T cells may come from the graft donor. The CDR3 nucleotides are TGCGCCAGCAGCGACGGTCCCCAGGGGGCAGGTGAGCAGTTCTTC. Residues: CASSDGPQGAGEQFF. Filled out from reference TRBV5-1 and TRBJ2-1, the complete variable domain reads KAGVTQTPRYLIKTRGQQVTLSCSPISGHRSVSWYQQTPGQGLQFLFEYFSETQRNKGNFPGRFSGRQFSNSRSEMNVSTLELGDSALYLCASSDGPQGAGEQFFGPGTRLTVL.